This TCR beta chain appears in the sequencing data of a study of response to subunit inactivated influenza vaccine. Germline V gene lookup returns CDR1 SNHLY and CDR2 FYNNEI. This CDR3 has 12 residues. With V trimmed by 9 bases and J by 5 bases, 5 bases remained unmatched. Notes on the study in general: The authors suggested that few new T cells are recruited per seasonal influenza vaccination.

This clonotype turned up a few times. Its antigen is as yet unknown. TCRdb used MiXCR to reprocess the RT-PCR reads, holding one entry per CDR3 protein. The sample lists roughly 190,000 distinct CDR3 sequences; roughly 14% were seen once. The gene calls are TRBV2 and TRBJ2-7, with 9 bases lining up with TRBD1. This receptor was obtained from a man aged 50-59 years who received an inactivated influenza vaccine. This sample comprised CD8+ T cells sorted from PBMCs, obtained 4 to 6 days after vaccination. The DNA for the CDR3 is TGTGCCAGGGGGGACAGGGTCAACGAGCAGTACTTC. Encoded protein: CARGDRVNEQYF.